A single sample is the source of the 9 T cell receptor beta chains below, sequenced in a study of early T cells in non-severe SARS-CoV-2 infection. TCRdb recomputed calls from the 5' RACE reads with MiXCR, one row per CDR3 protein. The repertoire includes under 85,000 distinct CDR3 sequences, 11% of them detected once, and roughly 6% sits in the top ten. The source was whole blood, collected at baseline. These receptors were collected from an adult who was a healthcare worker with PCR-confirmed SARS-CoV-2 infection or an uninfected control (not recorded which).

This clonotype was seen a handful of times. This sequence joins TRBV7-3 and TRBJ2-7, with a possible D match to TRBD1 (6 bases). With 3 bases removed from V and 5 bases from J, the gap between germline ends came to 20 bases. Germline CDR1 is SGHTA and CDR2 is FQGTGA. The CDR3 runs to 16 residues. The CDR3 DNA reads as TGTGCCAGCAGCTTTACCGGGACATCTCCTTTTGACGAGCAGTACTTC. It translates to CASSFTGTSPFDEQYF.

This clonotype was seen repeatedly, ten times or more. The gene calls are TRBV3-1 and TRBJ2-5, with D perhaps matching TRBD1 (5 bases). CDR1 and CDR2 (germline): LGHDT, YNNKEL (reference sequence). The germline V and J ends were trimmed by 6 bases and 2 bases, with 13 bases remaining between them. The CDR3 is 14 residues long. CDR3: CASSYLGQQETQYF. The CDR3 DNA is TGTGCCAGCAGTTACCTTGGACAACAAGAGACCCAGTACTTC.

This clonotype was observed a handful of times. The chain couples TRBV27 to TRBJ2-3, with D unresolved. V lost 2 bases and J lost 4, with 13 bases in between. Germline V gene sequence: CDR1 MNHEY, CDR2 SMNVEV (reference sequence). This CDR3 spans 15 amino acids. The CDR3 sequence: CASSLRNGPSDTQYF. The CDR3 DNA sequence: TGTGCCAGCAGTTTACGGAACGGCCCATCAGATACGCAGTATTTT.

This clonotype was observed a handful of times. The J gene is TRBJ2-5, the V gene TRBV28; TRBD2 matches 10 bases. CDR3 size: 14 residues. Germline lookup yields CDR1 MDHEN and CDR2 SYDVKM. V lost 8 bases to trimming and J lost 6 bases; unmatched junction nucleotides: 9. The CDR3 bases are TGTGCCAGCCAGGAGCTAGCGGGAGCGAAGACCCAGTACTTC. Translation gives CASQELAGAKTQYF.

In this sample, this clonotype turned up many times. This sequence joins TRBV10-2 and TRBJ2-7; D is ambiguous. There are 14 residues in the CDR3. CDR1 is WSHSY, CDR2 SAAADI, per germline. Trimming pared 5 bases from V and 3 bases from J, leaving 14 bases between. CDR3 residues: CASSIAQANYEQYF. The CDR3 DNA sequence: TGCGCCAGCAGTATTGCGCAGGCAAACTACGAGCAGTACTTC.

The rearrangement uses TRBV6-2 or TRBV6-3 and TRBJ1-1; D is possibly TRBD1 (6 bases). The V end lost 5 bases, the J end lost 5 bases, and 15 bases lay between the germline ends. Germline V gives CDR1 MNHEY, CDR2 SVGEGT. This CDR3 is built from 14 residues. As DNA, the CDR3 is TGTGCCAGCAGTAACTGGGGGGCGGGGACTGAAGCTTTCTTT. Encoded protein: CASSNWGAGTEAFF.

The gene calls are TRBV27 and TRBJ2-3, with 11 bases lining up with TRBD1. The CDR3 consists of 15 residues. Germline V lookup: CDR1 MNHEY, CDR2 SMNVEV (reference sequence). Unmatched junction bases numbered 8, after V lost 8 bases and J lost 4 bases. The CDR3 reads CASVDRTGGSDTQYF. For the CDR3, the DNA is TGTGCCAGCGTTGATAGGACAGGGGGCTCAGATACGCAGTATTTT.

Notes on this clonotype: This may come from a read error, since a much larger clone is one base off. The V gene is TRBV20-1, the J gene TRBJ1-1; TRBD1 is a possible D gene (6 bases). Germline CDR1 DFQATT, CDR2 SNEGSKA (reference sequence). The CDR3 runs 13 residues. The DNA of the CDR3 is TGCGGTGCTAGGCAGGGGATGAACACTGAAGCTTTCTTT. This encodes CGARQGMNTEAFF.

The V and J genes are TRBV5-1 and TRBJ2-3, with D perhaps TRBD2 (5 bases). The V end was cut by 2 bases, the J end by 0 bases, with 7 bases between. The CDR3 totals 14 residues. Germline CDR1 is SGHRS and CDR2 is YFSETQ. The DNA for the CDR3 is TGCGCCAGCAGCTTTCTAGCTAGCACAGATACGCAGTATTTT. Its translation is CASSFLASTDTQYF. The full variable domain, its missing parts supplied by reference TRBV5-1 and TRBJ2-3, is KAGVTQTPRYLIKTRGQQVTLSCSPISGHRSVSWYQQTPGQGLQFLFEYFSETQRNKGNFPGRFSGRQFSNSRSEMNVSTLELGDSALYLCASSFLASTDTQYFGPGTRLTVL.